The clone carrying this T cell receptor (beta chain) appeared once. What it recognizes is unknown. Germline CDR1 reads SGHAT; CDR2 reads FQNNGV. The CDR3 is 17 residues long. The V end was cut by 3 bases, the J end by 5 bases, with 17 bases between. Treatment given: over 15 received Ad26.COV2.S at low or high dose, single or two shots; about five received placebo; per-sample allocation not given. Day 63 after the first injection of vaccine or placebo was the sampling time. These data come from a study of Ad26.COV2.S vaccination and SARS-CoV-2 variants. Background on the study: The donor belonged to the COV1001 Ad26.COV2.S trial arm. Each vaccinee took Ad26.COV2.S intramuscularly, once or twice 56 days apart. Findings and limits, study-wide: Similar non-spike TCR breadth was observed in recipients of vaccine and of placebo. Recipients given vaccine exceeded placebo recipients in spike-specific TCR breadth.

Measured with immunoSEQ multiplex PCR; TCRdb has only the in-frame clones, and not every one. There are around 270,000 clones in the sample; roughly 87% occur only once, and 2.9% lies in the top ten. The clonotype was recovered from a person between 18 and 65 years old who received the Ad26.COV2.S COVID-19 vaccine or a placebo. The source material was peripheral blood, sampled in a trial of Ad26.COV2.S vaccine versus placebo. This sequence joins TRBV11-2 and TRBJ1-6; D might be TRBD1 (6 bases). The CDR3 region has the DNA TGTGCCAGCAGCTTTCCCGGCAGGGGCCTGAATAATTCACCCCTCCACTTT. The encoded protein is CASSFPGRGLNNSPLHF.